These T cell receptor beta chains were read from a single sample in a study of Graves' ophthalmopathy and Graves' hyperthyroidism. TCRdb used MiXCR to reprocess the multiplex PCR reads, holding one entry per CDR3 protein. The sample comprises under 400,000 distinct CDR3 sequences, roughly 15% of which are singletons, and over 9% rests with the top ten. Sequenced: peripheral blood. All receptors derive from an adult man with Graves' ophthalmopathy. CDR3s leave out the opening cysteine and the closing phenylalanine or tryptophan. The order of the fields is clone size, J gene, V gene, CDR3 protein. Clone size is shown for a subset of rows, as once, few, many or a class of expanded clone.

>NA|TRBJ2-5|TRBV7-2
ASTLRRGLETQY
>many|TRBJ2-2|TRBV19
ASSISPGRVNTGELF
>NA|TRBJ1-1|TRBV12-3/TRBV12-4
ASSPWTGKVVTEAF
>many|TRBJ1-2|TRBV4-1
ASSTPDRGNYGYT
>few|TRBJ2-6|TRBV15
ATSIRGANVLT
>many|TRBJ2-3|TRBV6-4
ASSHGRVASTDTQY
>many|TRBJ1-1|TRBV3-1
ASSQASGARGEAF
>many|TRBJ2-5|TRBV11-2
ASSRGSAILGEETQY
>many|TRBJ1-1|TRBV6-1
ASRDQTGGFTEAF
>once|TRBJ1-5|TRBV20-1
SARTGGNFNQPQH
>many|TRBJ1-1|TRBV20-1
SARDPQEAF
>few|TRBJ2-2|TRBV20-1
SASAGGPPGSCF
>many|TRBJ1-2|TRBV7-9
ASSLRQTNDYGYT
>NA|TRBJ1-1|TRBV27
ASSPTVGANTEAF
>NA|TRBJ2-5|TRBV6-1
ASSPKLVRRTDETQY
>many|TRBJ2-1|TRBV24-1
ATSDFSRDRGTDEQF
>many|TRBJ2-7|TRBV11-2
ASSFRPEGSSYEQY
>many|TRBJ2-6|TRBV30
ACASGANVLT
>many|TRBJ2-7|TRBV28
ASSLTGTVSYEQY
>many|TRBJ1-5|TRBV2
ASNNRGGQPQH
>many|TRBJ2-5|TRBV12-3/TRBV12-4
ASSLRVISQETQY
>many|TRBJ2-5|TRBV18
ASSPTRLTGTGETQY
>many|TRBJ2-4|TRBV5-5
ASSLVFRTGGGNIQY
>few|TRBJ1-2|TRBV18
ASSPEKIPNYGYT
>many|TRBJ2-7|TRBV9
ASSVEDRGYYEQY
>many|TRBJ1-1|TRBV5-1
ASSLAGGQGAAEAF
>NA|TRBJ2-1|TRBV9
ASSPPAGSSYNEQF
>many|TRBJ1-1|TRBV6-5
ASSPHGQRRNTEAF
>many|TRBJ1-5|TRBV7-8
ASSWTGRGQPQH
>many|TRBJ1-1|TRBV6-2/TRBV6-3
ASSRSRVKGSNTEAF
>many|TRBJ1-1|TRBV9
ASSGPTPNTEAF
>NA|TRBJ1-2|TRBV6-4
ASSPIFASGGPGQGPYGYT
>many|TRBJ2-2|TRBV29-1
SVAPTANTGELF
>many|TRBJ2-5|TRBV28
ASSSLGQYQETQY
>many|TRBJ1-2|TRBV30
AWSAGTGDGYT
>NA|TRBJ2-7|TRBV15
ATSRDKGPSYEQY
>many|TRBJ2-5|TRBV6-5
ASSYARQGGATQY
>many|TRBJ1-1|TRBV13
ASSSLTPGGTEAF
>NA|TRBJ2-7|TRBV6-1
ASKVEGLAAGGQY
>many|TRBJ1-5|TRBV6-2/TRBV6-3
ASSRGTGLTVNNQPQH
>many|TRBJ1-5|TRBV12-3/TRBV12-4
ASSLAQGRQPQH
>many|TRBJ2-5|TRBV9
ASSVEGGWETQY